This is a list of T cell receptor beta chains from one sample in a study of blood T cell repertoires in COVID-19. TCRdb's table, derived via immunoSEQ multiplex PCR, lists solely in-frame clones and lacks some. The sample shows 35,000 to 45,000 clones, around nine tenths of them seen only once. Input material: peripheral blood. The receptor source for this set is a man aged 60-69 years with active COVID-19. The CDR3 runs from the conserved cysteine through the conserved F or W. The D gene is left open where the match is weak. Clone sizes are given selectively: once, few, many, or a class where the clone is expanded.

abundance,j_gene,d_gene,v_gene,CDR3nt,CDR3aa
NA,TRBJ1-1,NA,TRBV27,TGTGCCAGCAGTTTAGCGGGCACTCTGGCCACTGAAGCTTTCTTT,CASSLAGTLATEAFF
NA,TRBJ1-5,NA,TRBV28,TGTGCCAGCAGGACAGTACCGCTCAATCAGCCCCAGCATTTT,CASRTVPLNQPQHF
NA,TRBJ1-2,NA,TRBV3-1/TRBV3-2,TGTGCCAGCAGCCCGTTAGCCAAGGGGATAGAGGGCTACACCTTC,CASSPLAKGIEGYTF
NA,TRBJ2-2,TRBD2,TRBV27,TGTGCCAGCAGTTTATCGGGACTAGCCGGGGAGCTGTTTTTT,CASSLSGLAGELFF
NA,TRBJ2-7,TRBD1,TRBV6-2/TRBV6-3,TGTGCCAGCAGCGACCTACAGGGGGCGAGGGAGCAGTACTTC,CASSDLQGAREQYF
NA,TRBJ2-7,NA,TRBV2,TGTGCCAGCAGTGGCCGGAGTGAGGGCCTCTACTACGAGCAGTACTTC,CASSGRSEGLYYEQYF
NA,TRBJ2-1,TRBD2,TRBV10-3,TGTGCCATCAGAGGGACTAGCGGGGGCCGGGATGAGCAGTTCTTC,CAIRGTSGGRDEQFF
NA,TRBJ2-1,NA,TRBV2,TGTGCCAGCAGTGACGGGTTCACAGAGCAGTTCTTC,CASSDGFTEQFF
NA,TRBJ1-5,NA,TRBV2,TGTGCCAGCAGTGGGGAGATCTATAGCAATCAGCCCCAGCATTTT,CASSGEIYSNQPQHF
NA,TRBJ1-1,NA,TRBV2,TGTGCCAGCAGGGTCCTACGCCAACCGAACACTGAAGCTTTCTTT,CASRVLRQPNTEAFF
NA,TRBJ2-2,NA,TRBV19,TGTGCCAGTAACCGGGACACCTCACGGACCGGGGAGCTGTTTTTT,CASNRDTSRTGELFF
NA,TRBJ1-5,TRBD1,TRBV28,TGTGCCAGCAGGGGACAGGGGAGCAATCAGCCCCAGCATTTT,CASRGQGSNQPQHF
NA,TRBJ2-2,TRBD2,TRBV19,TGTGCCAGTAGTATCGAGCGGGAATATACCGGGGAGCTGTTTTTT,CASSIEREYTGELFF
NA,TRBJ2-7,NA,TRBV7-8,TGTGCCAGCAGCTTAGGTCAGAAAACCGAGCAGTACTTC,CASSLGQKTEQYF
NA,TRBJ1-1,NA,TRBV25-1,TGTGCCAGCAGTCTTAGTGGAGGGGAGGGGTCTGAAGCTTTCTTT,CASSLSGGEGSEAFF
NA,TRBJ1-1,NA,TRBV6-6,TGTGCCAGCAGCCAGGTGGCGAACACTGAAGCTTTCTTT,CASSQVANTEAFF
NA,TRBJ2-7,NA,TRBV28,TGTGCCAGCAGTTTACCAGGGGACCTGATTCGGTTCTACGAGCAGTACTTC,CASSLPGDLIRFYEQYF
NA,TRBJ2-1,TRBD2,TRBV5-1,TGCGCCAGCAGTCCCACCGGGACTACTGGTAATGAGCAGTTCTTC,CASSPTGTTGNEQFF
NA,TRBJ2-7,NA,TRBV5-4,TGTGCCAGCAGCCCTGAGCCCAGCGGACTCTCCTACGAGCAGTACTTC,CASSPEPSGLSYEQYF
NA,TRBJ2-5,TRBD1,TRBV6-4,TGTGCCAGACAACTAGAAGCCGACAGGGGGGAGACCCAGTACTTC,CARQLEADRGETQYF
NA,TRBJ2-1,NA,TRBV11-3,TGTGCCAGCAGCTTAGGGGGGGGCGCTTCGTGGGAGCAGTTCTTC,CASSLGGGASWEQFF
NA,TRBJ1-5,TRBD1,TRBV2,TGTGCCAGCAGTACCGGACAGGGGAATCAGCCCCAGCATTTT,CASSTGQGNQPQHF
NA,TRBJ2-7,TRBD1,TRBV4-1,TGCGCCAGCAGCCAAGATGGGACAGGGGGCACTTACGAGCAGTACTTC,CASSQDGTGGTYEQYF
NA,TRBJ2-5,TRBD2,TRBV12-3/TRBV12-4,TGTGCCAGCGGCGGGGGAGAGACCCAGTACTTC,CASGGGETQYF
once,TRBJ2-3,NA,TRBV5-1,TGCGCCAGCCGCCAGACGCCTAGCGTTACAGATACGCAGTATTTT,CASRQTPSVTDTQYF
NA,TRBJ1-6,TRBD1,TRBV4-1,TGCGCCAGCAGCCAAGACCCAGCCGGGACAGGGAAAGATTCACCCCTCCACTTT,CASSQDPAGTGKDSPLHF
once,TRBJ2-7,NA,TRBV11-3,TGTGCCAGCAGCTTAGGCGGAATCTCCTACGAGCAGTACTTC,CASSLGGISYEQYF
NA,TRBJ1-2,NA,TRBV15,TGTGCCACCAGCAGCGGTACAGGCTCTAACTATGGCTACACCTTC,CATSSGTGSNYGYTF
NA,TRBJ2-7,TRBD2,TRBV5-1,TGCGCCAGCAGCCCGACTAGCGGGAAGGGTGAGGAGCAGTACTTC,CASSPTSGKGEEQYF
NA,TRBJ2-7,TRBD1,TRBV27,TGTGCCGCTGGGACAGGGGGCGGTTACGAGCAGTACTTC,CAAGTGGGYEQYF
few,TRBJ1-5,TRBD1,TRBV28,TGTGCCAGCAGCACAGGGGGCAACCCGGTCGAGCCCCAGCATTTT,CASSTGGNPVEPQHF
once,TRBJ2-5,NA,TRBV21-1,TGTGCCAGCAGCACCCGGCAGGGGGAAGTAGAGACCCAGTACTTC,CASSTRQGEVETQYF
NA,TRBJ2-7,TRBD1,TRBV6-2/TRBV6-3,TGTGCCAGCAGTTTCGGACAGGCCGGGGCCTACGAGCAGTACTTC,CASSFGQAGAYEQYF
NA,TRBJ1-5,NA,TRBV9,TGTGCCAGCAGCGTCGACAGTAGCAATCAGCCCCAGCATTTT,CASSVDSSNQPQHF
once,TRBJ2-2,TRBD2,TRBV4-3,TGCGCCAGCAGCCCCAGGCGGGAGTTCGGGGAGCTGTTTTTT,CASSPRREFGELFF
NA,TRBJ2-5,NA,TRBV7-8,TGTGCCAGCAGCTTATTAAGTAGCTCAGAGACCCAGTACTTC,CASSLLSSSETQYF
NA,TRBJ2-2,TRBD1,TRBV6-1,TGTGCCAGCAGTGATAGTACAGGGGGGAACACCGGGGAGCTGTTTTTT,CASSDSTGGNTGELFF
NA,TRBJ2-1,TRBD2,TRBV19,TGTGCCAGTAGTATAGGACTAGCGGGAGGCGATGAGCAGTTCTTC,CASSIGLAGGDEQFF
NA,TRBJ2-7,NA,TRBV29-1,TGCAGCGCCCAAGCGGGCCTCTCCTACGAGCAGTACTTC,CSAQAGLSYEQYF
NA,TRBJ1-6,TRBD1,TRBV6-5,TGTGCCAGCATCCGACAGGGCCATTCACCCCTCCACTTT,CASIRQGHSPLHF
NA,TRBJ2-4,TRBD2,TRBV7-9,TGTGCCAGCAGCTCAGCGAGCGGGAGCGGTGACATTCAGTACTTC,CASSSASGSGDIQYF
NA,TRBJ1-2,NA,TRBV5-1,TGCGCCAGCACTAATACCGGGAGAGGCTACACCTTC,CASTNTGRGYTF
NA,TRBJ2-2,TRBD2,TRBV3-1/TRBV3-2,TGTGCCAGCAGCCAAGGAAGGTTGGCGGGAGGGGGCACCGGGGAGCTGTTTTTT,CASSQGRLAGGGTGELFF
NA,TRBJ2-5,TRBD1,TRBV28,TGTGCCAGCAGTTTCGAGATAAGCGACAGGGGAGGAAGAGAGACCCAGTACTTC,CASSFEISDRGGRETQYF
NA,TRBJ1-4,NA,TRBV19,TGTGCCAGTAGTTCCGGCCAGGTTAATGAAAAACTGTTTTTT,CASSSGQVNEKLFF
few,TRBJ1-1,NA,TRBV10-2,TGCGCCAGCAGCGACACCACTGAAGCTTTCTTT,CASSDTTEAFF
NA,TRBJ2-1,TRBD2,TRBV3-1/TRBV3-2,TGTGCCAGCAGCCGGGGACTAGCGGGTTCGACGGGGGAGCAGTTCTTC,CASSRGLAGSTGEQFF
NA,TRBJ1-4,NA,TRBV5-6,TGTGCCAGCAGCTTCGGAGGGGAGGAAAAACTGTTTTTT,CASSFGGEEKLFF
once,TRBJ2-1,NA,TRBV7-2,TGTGCCAGCAGCTTAGGGATTACGAGGTACAATGAGCAGTTCTTC,CASSLGITRYNEQFF
few,TRBJ2-7,NA,TRBV6-5,TGTGCCAGCAGCCCAACTATCGGCTCCTACGAGCAGTACTTC,CASSPTIGSYEQYF
NA,TRBJ2-1,NA,TRBV18,TGTGCCAGCTCACCAGCCGGGGGTGAGCAGTTCTTC,CASSPAGGEQFF
NA,TRBJ2-1,NA,TRBV4-2,TGTGCCAGCAGCCAAGATCTGAGCGGGTTGACCTACAATGAGCAGTTCTTC,CASSQDLSGLTYNEQFF
NA,TRBJ2-1,TRBD2,TRBV6-4,TGTGCCAGCAGTGGGGGGGGAGGTAGCGGGAGACGCGACAATGAGCAGTTCTTC,CASSGGGGSGRRDNEQFF
NA,TRBJ2-2,TRBD2,TRBV7-3,TGTGCCAGCAGCCAAAGCGGGAGCGATACCGGGGAGCTGTTTTTT,CASSQSGSDTGELFF
NA,TRBJ2-3,TRBD1,TRBV19,TGTGCCAGTAGTACCGGGGACAGTAGCACAGATACGCAGTATTTT,CASSTGDSSTDTQYF